This TCR beta chain is drawn from a study of T cell repertoires in cytomegalovirus infection. Overall study results and limits: Summed frequency of public TCR beta families distinguished CMV carriers with the relevant HLA. HLA-C-restricted TCR beta clonotypes specific for CMV led the ex vivo response.

On this clonotype itself: Its antigen is not identified.

Each CDR3 protein is one row after TCRdb ran MiXCR on the reads. The table shows 150,000 or so distinct CDR3 sequences, with 25% to 35% occurring only once. Trimming left V 7 bases short and J 5 bases short, with 18 bases between. The CDR3 extends over 15 amino acids. Germline loops: CDR1 LNHDA, CDR2 SQIVND (reference sequence). Material: CD8+ T cells from cultured PBMCs, obtained from culture after CMV antigen stimulation. The chain combines TRBV19 with TRBJ1-5, with D possibly being TRBD1 (5 bases). The sequence was collected from a human donor in good health (CMV status not recorded). Some clones in this sample may be carry-over from other donors' samples. CDR3: CASTLSAGLDQPQHF. DNA of the CDR3: TGTGCCAGTACCCTTTCGGCAGGGTTGGATCAGCCCCAGCATTTT. The whole variable domain, remainder taken from reference TRBV19 and TRBJ1-5, is DGGITQSPKYLFRKEGQNVTLSCEQNLNHDAMYWYRQDPGQGLRLIYYSQIVNDFQKGDIAEGYSVSREKKESFPLTVTSAQKNPTAFYLCASTLSAGLDQPQHFGDGTRLSIL.